This section outlines one TCR beta chain sequence together with its context. The antigen remains unidentified. The ends were cut back, 3 bases at V and 3 bases at J, with 4 bases in the middle. Germline V gene lookup returns CDR1 SGHRS and CDR2 YFSETQ. This CDR3 is built from 12 residues. This sample's time point: cycle 4 day 1 (C4D1), after less than seven weeks of nivolumab. Relapse was seen in all patients after autologous stem cell transplantation, and brentuximab vedotin exposure was variable. Complete response, partial response or progressive disease made up the best responses. This specimen belongs to a study of PD-1 blockade in classical Hodgkin lymphoma. Sequenced by immunoSEQ multiplex PCR; TCRdb stores in-frame clones only, minus some. The sample has more than 85,000 clones, around nine tenths seen once. Study conclusions and caveats: It was reported that newly diagnosed patients had less baseline TCR diversity than healthy donors. CD4+ TCR diversity, unlike CD8+, rose significantly by C4D1.

The sample consisted of peripheral blood mononuclear cells (PBMCs), taken before the fourth cycle of nivolumab. This clonotype originated in a human donor with classical Hodgkin lymphoma. The rearrangement joins TRBV5-1 to TRBJ2-1; no clear D gene. In nucleotides, the CDR3 is TGCGCCAGCAGCTGGGACTACAATGAGCAGTTCTTC. Amino acids: CASSWDYNEQFF.